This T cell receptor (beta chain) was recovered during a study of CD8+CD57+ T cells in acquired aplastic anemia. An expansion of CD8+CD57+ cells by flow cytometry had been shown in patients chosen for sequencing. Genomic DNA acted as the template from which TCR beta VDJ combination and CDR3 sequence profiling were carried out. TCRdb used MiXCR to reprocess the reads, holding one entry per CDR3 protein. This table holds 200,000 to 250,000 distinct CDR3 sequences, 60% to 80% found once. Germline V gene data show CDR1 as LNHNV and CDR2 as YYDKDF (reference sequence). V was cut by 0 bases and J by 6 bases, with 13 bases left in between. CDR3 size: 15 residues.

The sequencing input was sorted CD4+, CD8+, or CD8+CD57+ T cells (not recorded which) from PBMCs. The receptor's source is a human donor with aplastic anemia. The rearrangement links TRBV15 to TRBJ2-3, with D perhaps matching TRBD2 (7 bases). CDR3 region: CATSRERGRVDTQYF. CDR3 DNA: TGTGCCACCAGCAGAGAAAGGGGGAGGGTGGATACGCAGTATTTT.